This passage covers 9 T cell receptor beta chains from one sample sequenced in a study of shared clonotypes between healthy human individuals. Here immunoSEQ multiplex PCR was the method, and the copy in TCRdb shows in-frame clones only, minus some. Of approximately 1,500,000 clones listed, around 97% are singletons. Specimen: naive CD4+ T cells sorted from blood. Noted subset: CD45RA+ positively selected. The source is a man aged 25-40 years in good health.

The chain has TRBV7-2 and TRBJ2-7; 8 bases line up with TRBD2. The germline V gene has CDR1 SGHTA and CDR2 FQGNSA. CDR3 size: 15 residues. Trimming at V came to 1 base and at J to 6 bases, leaving 8 bases not matched to a gene. The CDR3 loop reads CASSLVSGGLFEQYF. The CDR3 bases are TGTGCCAGCAGCTTAGTAAGCGGGGGCCTCTTCGAGCAGTACTTC.

A single count supports this clone. This chain links TRBV4-1 with TRBJ2-1, with 9 bases fitting TRBD2. CDR3 length: 19 residues. The V and J ends lost 0 bases and 6 bases, in that order; junction bases with no gene match: 15. Germline V gene data show CDR1 as MGHRA and CDR2 as YSYEKL. CDR3 sequence: CASSQDAGSGRGLGNEQFF. Written as DNA, the CDR3 is TGCGCCAGCAGCCAAGACGCGGGTAGCGGGAGAGGATTGGGCAATGAGCAGTTCTTC.

The rearrangement joins TRBV27 to TRBJ2-5; TRBD2 is a possible D gene (5 bases). The CDR3 consists of 16 residues. The germline V and J ends were trimmed by 6 bases and 0 bases, with 17 bases remaining between them. Germline V CDR1 and CDR2: MNHEY, SMNVEV (reference sequence). The CDR3 reads CASRAWGAEYQETQYF. CDR3 coding DNA: TGTGCCAGCAGGGCCTGGGGAGCCGAGTACCAAGAGACCCAGTACTTC.

A few counts support this clone. The same CDR3 can be traced to other DNA sequences in this sample. This chain uses TRBV5-1 with TRBJ2-1; 7 bases are a match to TRBD2. The CDR3 runs to 15 residues. V dropped 0 bases and J dropped 0; count of bases not matched to a gene: 0. Looked up from germline, CDR1 is SGHRS and CDR2 is YFSETQ. DNA of the CDR3: TGCGCCAGCAGCTTGGCTAGCGGCTCCTACAATGAGCAGTTCTTC. It yields the protein CASSLASGSYNEQFF.

The sample holds one count of this clone. The V gene is TRBV7-6, the J gene TRBJ1-5; 9 bases agree with TRBD1. Germline CDR1 SGHVS, CDR2 FNYEAQ. This CDR3 has 15 residues. After removal of 5 bases from V and 6 bases from J, the junction contained 8 bases not matched to a gene. The DNA of the CDR3 is TGTGCCAGCAGCCCATTAACAGGGGGCGGTCAGCCCCAGCATTTT. Encoded protein: CASSPLTGGGQPQHF.

The chain combines TRBV6-5 with TRBJ2-2; D gene uncertain. Germline values: CDR1 MNHEY, CDR2 SVGAGI. Trimming cost V 6 bases and J 2 bases, with 13 bases left between them. This CDR3 is 15 amino acids long. The CDR3 coding sequence is TGTGCCAGCAGGGGAAATCTCCAAAACACCGGGGAGCTGTTTTTT. Translated: CASRGNLQNTGELFF.

This chain joins TRBV27 and TRBJ2-1; 7 bases line up with TRBD2. Trimming took 2 bases from V and 6 from J; bases not matched to a gene: 4. The CDR3 loop spans 14 amino acids. The germline CDR1 and CDR2 sequences are MNHEY and SMNVEV (reference sequence). Here the CDR3 reads CASSLALALNEQFF. The CDR3 DNA is TGTGCCAGCAGTTTAGCACTAGCGCTCAATGAGCAGTTCTTC.

The chain employs TRBV6-6 and TRBJ1-4, with no clear D. Trimming cost V 2 bases and J 2 bases, with 6 bases left between them. This CDR3 region has 14 residues. Germline CDR1 reads MNHNY; CDR2 reads SVGAGI (reference sequence). The CDR3 coding sequence is TGTGCCAGCAGTTACGGGTCTACTAATGAAAAACTGTTTTTT. It yields the protein CASSYGSTNEKLFF.

The V call is TRBV12-5, the J call TRBJ2-1, with 8 bases that match TRBD1. The J segment lost 10 bases and the V segment lost 6 bases, leaving 14 bases of the junction unmatched. Germline CDR1 reads LGHNT; CDR2 reads FRNRAP. There are 15 residues in the CDR3. The CDR3 is CASGHRDRPLEEQFF. CDR3 bases: TGTGCTAGTGGGCATCGGGACAGGCCCTTGGAGGAGCAGTTCTTC.